Following are 18 T cell receptor beta chains from one sample sequenced in a study of blood T cell repertoires in COVID-19. TCRdb's copy holds only in-frame clones and misses some; the assay was immunoSEQ multiplex PCR. The data show roughly 300,000 clones, 87% seen once. The sample comprised peripheral blood. The receptors here all came from a woman between 50 and 59 years old who had recovered from COVID-19.

The chain joins TRBV6-5 to TRBJ2-2; 7 bases map to TRBD1. CDR1 MNHEY and CDR2 SVGAGI come from the germline V gene. V dropped 1 base and J dropped 1; count of bases not matched to a gene: 3. The CDR3 loop spans 16 amino acids. CDR3 sequence: CASSYWDSQNTGELFF. DNA for the CDR3: TGTGCCAGCAGTTACTGGGACAGCCAGAACACCGGGGAGCTGTTTTTT.

This clone has just a few counts. V and J are TRBV30 and TRBJ1-1; 8 bases fit TRBD1. CDR1 and CDR2 (germline): GTSNPN, SVGIG (reference sequence). The CDR3 consists of 13 residues. V lost 6 bases, J lost 1 base, and 4 bases stayed unmatched. The CDR3 DNA sequence: TGTGCCTGCAAGGGACAGGCGAACACTGAAGCTTTCTTT. It is translated as CACKGQANTEAFF.

This chain joins TRBV19 and TRBJ2-7; TRBD2 matches 11 bases. The V gene's germline CDR1 is LNHDA and CDR2 SQIVND (reference sequence). V was clipped by 2 bases and J by 2 bases; unmatched bases: 8. CDR3 length equals 17 residues. The chain's CDR3 is CASSITGLAGVTYEQYF. DNA for the CDR3: TGTGCCAGTAGTATAACAGGACTAGCGGGCGTGACCTACGAGCAGTACTTC. Variable domain in full (rest from reference TRBV19 and TRBJ2-7): DGGITQSPKYLFRKEGQNVTLSCEQNLNHDAMYWYRQDPGQGLRLIYYSQIVNDFQKGDIAEGYSVSREKKESFPLTVTSAQKNPTAFYLCASSITGLAGVTYEQYFGPGTRLTVT.

This CDR3 reads CASSAGQGSYNEQFF. Here the CDR3 DNA reads TGTGCCAGCAGTGCCGGACAGGGGTCATACAATGAGCAGTTCTTC. This chain connects TRBV28 to TRBJ2-1, with 9 nucleotides matching TRBD1. Unmatched junction bases numbered 6, after V lost 5 bases and J lost 4 bases. The CDR3 has 15 residues. The germline CDR1 and CDR2 sequences are MDHEN and SYDVKM.

V gene TRBV4-3 combines with J gene TRBJ2-1; the match to TRBD2 covers 10 bases. Germline V gene lookup returns CDR1 LGHNA and CDR2 YSLEER. This CDR3 has 18 amino acids. V dropped 0 bases and J dropped 4; count of bases not matched to a gene: 9. CDR3 bases: TGCGCCAGCAGCCAAGATCACCCCGGGACTAGCGATTACAATGAGCAGTTCTTC. Translated: CASSQDHPGTSDYNEQFF.

The sample holds a few counts of this clone. The rearrangement uses TRBV9 and TRBJ1-3; D not certain. This CDR3 is built from 15 residues. V lost 3 bases and J 2 bases, leaving 12 bases between the germline ends. CDR1 and CDR2 from the germline V gene are SGDLS and YYNGEE. CDR3 sequence reads: CASSARVEAGNTIYF. DNA of the CDR3: TGTGCCAGCAGCGCCCGAGTTGAGGCTGGAAACACCATATATTTT.

The V and J genes are TRBV3-1 (or the pseudogene TRBV3-2) and TRBJ1-2, with 9 nucleotides matching TRBD1. The CDR3 covers 13 residues. Germline V gene sequence: CDR1 LGHDT, CDR2 YNNKEL (reference sequence). V shed 5 bases and J 7 bases; nucleotides not matched to a gene: 5. The CDR3 nucleotides are TGTGCCAGCAGCTTACAGGGGGCGCGTGGCTACACCTTC. Its translation is CASSLQGARGYTF.

V gene TRBV4-3 combines with J gene TRBJ2-3, with 7 bases lining up with TRBD1. J gave up 2 bases and V 4 bases, and 6 bases lay outside the gene matches. This CDR3 is 15 amino acids long. CDR1 LGHNA and CDR2 YSLEER come from the germline V gene. The CDR3 DNA sequence: TGCGCCAGCAGCCGGGACAGTTTTTTCACAGATACGCAGTATTTT. It encodes CASSRDSFFTDTQYF.

This chain uses TRBV15 with TRBJ1-3; possible D gene TRBD1, 6 bases. There are 16 residues in the CDR3. Trimming shortened V by 5 bases and J by 1 base, and 15 bases separated the two germline ends. Germline V CDR1 and CDR2: LNHNV, YYDKDF (reference sequence). The CDR3 DNA is TGTGCCACCAGCGAAAAAACACAGGGTTCTGGAAACACCATATATTTT. Its translation: CATSEKTQGSGNTIYF.

V gene TRBV28 combines with J gene TRBJ1-4; TRBD1 agrees at 10 bases. Trimming at V came to 4 bases and at J to 7 bases, leaving 9 bases not matched to a gene. Germline V gene sequence: CDR1 MDHEN, CDR2 SYDVKM. The length of the CDR3 is 16 residues. The CDR3: CASSSDWTGGFEKLFF. For the CDR3, the DNA is TGTGCCAGCAGTTCCGATTGGACAGGGGGATTTGAAAAACTGTTTTTT.

The chain couples TRBV7-9 to TRBJ2-1; TRBD2 matches 10 bases. With V trimmed by 3 bases and J by 0 bases, 5 bases remained unmatched. CDR1 and CDR2 from the germline V gene are SEHNR and FQNEAQ (reference sequence). This CDR3 spans 17 amino acids. DNA for the CDR3: TGTGCCAGCAGCTTGGGACTAGCGCAGAGCTCCTACAATGAGCAGTTCTTC. Protein: CASSLGLAQSSYNEQFF. Full variable domain (remainder filled in from reference TRBV7-9 and TRBJ2-1): DTGVSQNPRHKITKRGQNVTFRCDPISEHNRLYWYRQTLGQGPEFLTYFQNEAQLEKSRLLSDRFSAERPKGSFSTLEIQRTEQGDSAMYLCASSLGLAQSSYNEQFFGPGTRLTVL.

The V gene is TRBV28, the J gene TRBJ2-5; 11 bases map to TRBD2. CDR3 length equals 16 residues. The germline V gene encodes CDR1 MDHEN and CDR2 SYDVKM. J lost 4 bases, V lost 5 bases, and 9 bases had no gene match. This CDR3 reads CASSQGLAGGRETQYF. In DNA form, the CDR3 reads TGTGCCAGCAGTCAGGGGTTAGCGGGAGGGCGAGAGACCCAGTACTTC.

The J gene is TRBJ1-1, the V gene TRBV29-1; D is ambiguous. V was clipped by 4 bases and J by 4 bases, with 10 bases between them. CDR1 and CDR2 (germline): SQVTM, ANQGSEA. The CDR3 runs 12 residues. For the CDR3, the DNA is TGCAGCGTTGCCCGGCAGGTCACTGAAGCTTTCTTT. As protein: CSVARQVTEAFF.

V is TRBV7-9 and J is TRBJ2-7; TRBD1 might be the D (6 bases). The ends were cut back, 4 bases at V and 7 bases at J, with 17 bases in the middle. This CDR3 spans 14 amino acids. Germline CDR1 and CDR2: SEHNR and FQNEAQ (reference sequence). The chain's CDR3 is CASSSDSSRQEQYF. As DNA, the CDR3 is TGTGCCAGCAGCTCGGACAGTAGTAGGCAGGAGCAGTACTTC. Together with reference TRBV7-9 and TRBJ2-7, the CDR3 gives the full variable domain: DTGVSQNPRHKITKRGQNVTFRCDPISEHNRLYWYRQTLGQGPEFLTYFQNEAQLEKSRLLSDRFSAERPKGSFSTLEIQRTEQGDSAMYLCASSSDSSRQEQYFGPGTRLTVT.

This sequence joins TRBV19 and TRBJ2-1; 11 positions match TRBD2. J gave up 6 bases and V 7 bases, and 8 bases lay outside the gene matches. The CDR3 loop spans 15 amino acids. Germline V CDR1 and CDR2: LNHDA, SQIVND (reference sequence). The CDR3: CASTLTSGILNEQFF. The CDR3 coding sequence is TGTGCCAGTACCCTGACTAGCGGGATTCTCAATGAGCAGTTCTTC.

This sequence joins TRBV6-1 and TRBJ2-5; 11 bases agree with TRBD1. Germline values: CDR1 MNHNS, CDR2 SASEGT. CDR3 size: 15 residues. The V segment lost 3 bases and the J segment 3 bases; nucleotides outside the gene matches: 3. CDR3 residues: CASSDPGQGEETQYF. Written as DNA, the CDR3 is TGTGCCAGCAGTGACCCGGGACAGGGGGAAGAGACCCAGTACTTC.

The chain is built from TRBV5-3 and TRBJ2-1; D call uncertain. TRBV5-3 is recorded as an ORF, its role being uncertain. The CDR3 loop spans 15 amino acids. V lost 4 bases and J lost 5, with 16 bases in between. CDR3 amino acids: CARSRLSRTNNEQFF. The CDR3 nucleotides are TGTGCCAGAAGCCGCCTATCACGCACGAACAATGAGCAGTTCTTC.

DNA of the CDR3: TGTGCCAGCAGCTTAGCAGTACAGGCCCACTTGATCTACGAGCAGTACTTC. It specifies CASSLAVQAHLIYEQYF. The gene calls are TRBV7-9 and TRBJ2-7; D might be TRBD1 (5 bases). With 0 bases removed from V and 3 bases from J, the gap between germline ends came to 18 bases. In germline, CDR1 is SEHNR, CDR2 FQNEAQ (reference sequence). CDR3 length: 17 amino acids.